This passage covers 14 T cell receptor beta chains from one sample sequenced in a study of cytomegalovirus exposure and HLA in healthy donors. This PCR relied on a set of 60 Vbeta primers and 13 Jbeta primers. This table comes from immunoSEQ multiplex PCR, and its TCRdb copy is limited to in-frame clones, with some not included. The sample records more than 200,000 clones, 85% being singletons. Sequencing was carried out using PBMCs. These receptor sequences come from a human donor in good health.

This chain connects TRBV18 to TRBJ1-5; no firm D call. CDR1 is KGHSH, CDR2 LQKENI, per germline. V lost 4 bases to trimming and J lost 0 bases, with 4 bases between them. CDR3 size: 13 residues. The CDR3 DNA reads TGTGCCAGCTCACGAGATAGCAATCAGCCCCAGCATTTT. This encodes CASSRDSNQPQHF.

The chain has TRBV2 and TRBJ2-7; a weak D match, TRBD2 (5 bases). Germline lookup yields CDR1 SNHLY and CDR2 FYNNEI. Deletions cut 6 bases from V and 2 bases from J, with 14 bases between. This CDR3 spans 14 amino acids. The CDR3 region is CASSLLGTPYEQYF. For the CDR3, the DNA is TGTGCCAGCAGCCTACTAGGAACCCCCTACGAGCAGTACTTC.

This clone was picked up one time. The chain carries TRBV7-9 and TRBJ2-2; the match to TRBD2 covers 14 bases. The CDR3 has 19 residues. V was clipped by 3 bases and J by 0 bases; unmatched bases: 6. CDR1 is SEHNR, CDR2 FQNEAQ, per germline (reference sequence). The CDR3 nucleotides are TGTGCCAGCAGCTTGGGGACTAGCGGGAGCGGGGCGAACACCGGGGAGCTGTTTTTT. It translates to CASSLGTSGSGANTGELFF.

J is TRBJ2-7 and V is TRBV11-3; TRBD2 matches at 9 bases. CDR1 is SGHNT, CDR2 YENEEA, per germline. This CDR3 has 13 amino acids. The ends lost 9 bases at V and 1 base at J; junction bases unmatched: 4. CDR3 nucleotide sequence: TGTGCCAGTAGCGGGAGAGGATCCTACGAGCAGTACTTC. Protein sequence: CASSGRGSYEQYF. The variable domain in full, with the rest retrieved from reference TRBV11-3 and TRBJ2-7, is EAGVVQSPRYKIIEKKQPVAFWCNPISGHNTLYWYLQNLGQGPELLIRYENEEAVDDSQLPKDRFSAERLKGVDSTLKIQPAELGDSAVYLCASSGRGSYEQYFGPGTRLTVT.

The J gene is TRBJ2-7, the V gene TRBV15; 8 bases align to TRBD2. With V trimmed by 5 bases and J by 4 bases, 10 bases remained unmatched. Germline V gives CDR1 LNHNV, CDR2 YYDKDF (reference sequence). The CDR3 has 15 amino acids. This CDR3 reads CATSSRGAGVYEQYF. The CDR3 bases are TGTGCCACCAGCTCCCGTGGAGCGGGAGTTTACGAGCAGTACTTC.

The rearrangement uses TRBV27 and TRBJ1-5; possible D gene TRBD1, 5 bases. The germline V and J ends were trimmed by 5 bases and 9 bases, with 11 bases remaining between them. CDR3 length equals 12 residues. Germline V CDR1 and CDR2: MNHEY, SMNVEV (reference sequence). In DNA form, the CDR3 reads TGTGCCAGCAGTCCTCCCGGGGGGCCCCAGCATTTT. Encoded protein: CASSPPGGPQHF.

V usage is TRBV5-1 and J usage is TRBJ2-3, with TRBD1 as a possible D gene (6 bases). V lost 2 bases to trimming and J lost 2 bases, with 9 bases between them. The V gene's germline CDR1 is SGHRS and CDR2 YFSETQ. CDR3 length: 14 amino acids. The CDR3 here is CASSFTGYTDTQYF. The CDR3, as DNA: TGCGCCAGCAGCTTTACAGGGTACACAGATACGCAGTATTTT.

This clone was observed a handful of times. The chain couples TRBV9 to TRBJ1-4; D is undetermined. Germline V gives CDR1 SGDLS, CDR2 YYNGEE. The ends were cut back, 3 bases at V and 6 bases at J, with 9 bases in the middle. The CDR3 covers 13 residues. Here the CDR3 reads CASSDTGDEKLFF. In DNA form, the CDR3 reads TGTGCCAGCAGCGATACGGGAGATGAAAAACTGTTTTTT.

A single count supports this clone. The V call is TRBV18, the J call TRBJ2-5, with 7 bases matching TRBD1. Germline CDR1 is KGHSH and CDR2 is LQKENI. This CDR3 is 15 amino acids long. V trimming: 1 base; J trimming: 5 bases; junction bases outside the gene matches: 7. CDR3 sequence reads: CASSPQGAPRETQYF. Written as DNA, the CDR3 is TGTGCCAGCTCACCACAGGGGGCGCCGAGGGAGACCCAGTACTTC.

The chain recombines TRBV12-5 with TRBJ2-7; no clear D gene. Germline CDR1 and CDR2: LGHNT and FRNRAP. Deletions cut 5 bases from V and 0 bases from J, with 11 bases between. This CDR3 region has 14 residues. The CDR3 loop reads CASGPDTSSYEQYF. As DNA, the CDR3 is TGTGCTAGTGGTCCAGACACGAGCTCCTACGAGCAGTACTTC.

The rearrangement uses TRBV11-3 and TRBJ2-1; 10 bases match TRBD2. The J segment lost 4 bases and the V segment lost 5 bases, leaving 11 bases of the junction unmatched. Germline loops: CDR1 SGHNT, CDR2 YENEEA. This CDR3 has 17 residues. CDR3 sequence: CASSITGTSAAYNEQFF. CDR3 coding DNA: TGTGCCAGCAGCATCACCGGGACTAGCGCAGCTTACAATGAGCAGTTCTTC.

In DNA form, the CDR3 reads TGTGCCATCCTAGCGGGAACCGGGGAGCTGTTTTTT. Translating it yields CAILAGTGELFF. V usage is TRBV10-3 and J usage is TRBJ2-2; 9 positions agree with TRBD2. V lost 8 bases, J lost 5 bases, and 0 bases stayed unmatched. Germline assignment: CDR1 ENHRY and CDR2 SYGVKD. The CDR3 loop spans 12 amino acids.

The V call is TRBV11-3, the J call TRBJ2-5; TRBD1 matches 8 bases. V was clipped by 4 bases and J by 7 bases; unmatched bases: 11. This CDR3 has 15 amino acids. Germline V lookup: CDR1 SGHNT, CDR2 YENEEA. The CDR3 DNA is TGTGCCAGCAGCTCAGGGGGCCAGGGAGGTAGGACCCAGTACTTC. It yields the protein CASSSGGQGGRTQYF.

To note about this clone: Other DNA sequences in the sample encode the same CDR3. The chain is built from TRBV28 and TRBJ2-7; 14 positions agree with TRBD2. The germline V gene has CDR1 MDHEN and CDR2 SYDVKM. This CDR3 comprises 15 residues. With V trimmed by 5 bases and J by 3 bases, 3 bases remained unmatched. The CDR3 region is CASSPGTSGSYEQYF. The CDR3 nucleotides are TGTGCCAGCAGTCCCGGGACTAGCGGGAGCTACGAGCAGTACTTC.